The 20 T cell receptor beta chains in this list originate from one sample, sequenced in a study of regulatory T cells in long-lasting Graves disease. Time point indicated: persistent/refractory GD, antithyroid drugs over 5 years with positive TRAb. Extracted RNA from PBMCs served as the source of the TCR library. The TCR beta library used iRepertoire HTBI primers with Arm-PCR amplification of CDR3. Each CDR3 protein gets one entry after TCRdb re-called the multiplex PCR reads with MiXCR. The repertoire holds under 450,000 distinct CDR3 sequences, with around 22% as singletons. This specimen consisted of peripheral blood mononuclear cells (PBMCs), obtained when the disease was refractory, from a patient treated with antithyroid drugs. The origin of the receptors is a female donor with Graves disease.

This chain joins TRBV7-2 and TRBJ2-7; D gene unclear. The CDR3 is made up of 14 amino acids. V lost 3 bases and J 4 bases, leaving 13 bases between the germline ends. Per germline, CDR1 SGHTA and CDR2 FQGNSA. The CDR3 coding sequence is TGTGCCAGCAGCTTCCCTGGAGTTCTTTACGAGCAGTACTTC. Amino acids: CASSFPGVLYEQYF.

This clonotype came up many times. This chain joins TRBV12-3 or TRBV12-4 and TRBJ1-1, with D uncertain. The CDR3 is 13 amino acids. V lost 3 bases, J lost 7 bases, and 12 bases lay in between. CDR3 loop: CASSLSGRVEAFF. CDR3 DNA: TGTGCCAGCAGTTTGTCAGGTCGGGTTGAAGCTTTCTTT.

This clonotype was counted ten times or more. The V and J genes are TRBV2 and TRBJ2-2; D unclear. CDR3 size: 13 residues. Trimming stripped 0 bases from V and 6 bases from J, with 5 bases between. Germline CDR1 SNHLY, CDR2 FYNNEI. Written as DNA, the CDR3 is TGTGCCAGCAGTGAAGCGCTGGCCGGGGAGCTGTTTTTT. Residues: CASSEALAGELFF. Based on the CDR3 plus reference TRBV2 and TRBJ2-2, the full variable domain is EPEVTQTPSHQVTQMGQEVILRCVPISNHLYFYWYRQILGQKVEFLVSFYNNEISEKSEIFDDQFSVERPDGSNFTLKIRSTKLEDSAMYFCASSEALAGELFFGEGSRLTVL.

This clonotype has just one count. V usage is TRBV20-1 and J usage is TRBJ1-1; D uncertain. The CDR3 covers 13 residues. Trimming removed 3 bases at V and 0 bases at J, with 8 bases between. The germline CDR1 and CDR2 sequences are DFQATT and SNEGSKA (reference sequence). CDR3 protein: CSASGRLNTEAFF. In DNA form, the CDR3 reads TGCAGTGCTAGTGGCAGACTGAACACTGAAGCTTTCTTT.

This clonotype has more than one count but fewer than ten. The chain combines TRBV5-6 with TRBJ2-5; 8 bases agree with TRBD2. Germline V lookup: CDR1 SGHDT, CDR2 YYEEEE. The CDR3 has 16 amino acids. Trimming at V came to 0 bases and at J to 3 bases, leaving 7 bases not matched to a gene. The CDR3 DNA reads TGTGCCAGCAGCTTGGAGGTAGCGGGACCCAAAGAGACCCAGTACTTC. Encoded protein: CASSLEVAGPKETQYF.

This clonotype appeared many times. The V call is TRBV20-1, the J call TRBJ1-1; 7 bases match TRBD1. Germline lookup yields CDR1 DFQATT and CDR2 SNEGSKA (reference sequence). This CDR3 is 14 amino acids long. V was clipped by 3 bases and J by 1 base; unmatched bases: 5. DNA of the CDR3: TGCAGTGCTAGGGGGAGACAGGGGAACACTGAAGCTTTCTTT. Encoded protein: CSARGRQGNTEAFF.

The rearrangement joins TRBV7-2 to TRBJ1-1; perhaps TRBD1 as D (6 bases). V was pared by 6 bases and J by 0 bases, with 14 bases between. Per germline, CDR1 SGHTA and CDR2 FQGNSA. The CDR3 has 15 amino acids. CDR3 region: CASSLLGQMNTEAFF. CDR3 sequence (DNA): TGTGCCAGCAGTCTCCTAGGACAGATGAACACTGAAGCTTTCTTT.

Points on this clonotype: As the CDR3 is not closed by the conserved phenylalanine or tryptophan, this likely results from a read error. The gene calls are TRBV2 and TRBJ2-7, with D possibly matching TRBD1 (5 bases). Trimming took off 0 bases at V and 5 bases at J, with 11 bases between the two ends. The CDR3 runs to 14 residues. CDR1 and CDR2 (germline): SNHLY, FYNNEI. CDR3 DNA sequence: TGTGCCAGCAGTGAAGCCAGGGTCCCCAACGAGCAGTACCTC. Its protein product is CASSEARVPNEQYL.

The J gene is TRBJ2-7, the V gene TRBV5-6; TRBD1 or TRBD2 may be the D gene (5 bases each). The V gene lost 3 bases and the J gene lost 11 bases, with 18 bases spanning the gap. This CDR3 is 13 amino acids long. CDR1 SGHDT and CDR2 YYEEEE come from the germline V gene. CDR3 amino acids: CASSSDRGLREYF. Here the CDR3 DNA reads TGTGCCAGCAGCTCAGACAGAGGACTCAGGGAGTACTTC.

V and J are TRBV6-5 and TRBJ2-7, with 11 positions matching TRBD1. Germline V gives CDR1 MNHEY, CDR2 SVGAGI. V was clipped by 0 bases and J by 7 bases; unmatched bases: 11. This CDR3 region has 17 residues. As DNA, the CDR3 is TGTGCCAGCAGTTACTCGATGGGTGGACAGGGGGCGAGTGAGCAGTACTTC. Translation: CASSYSMGGQGASEQYF.

This chain connects TRBV6-1 to TRBJ2-7; D is undetermined. Looked up from germline, CDR1 is MNHNS and CDR2 is SASEGT. The germline V and J ends were trimmed by 4 bases and 5 bases, with 6 bases remaining between them. CDR3 length: 11 amino acids. The CDR3 protein is CASSVSHEQYF. The CDR3 DNA reads TGTGCCAGCAGTGTCAGCCACGAGCAGTACTTC.

The chain employs TRBV19 and TRBJ1-1, with D possibly being TRBD1 (6 bases). Trimming took off 7 bases at V and 3 bases at J, with 30 bases between the two ends. CDR3 length: 19 amino acids. CDR1 is LNHDA, CDR2 SQIVND, per germline (reference sequence). This CDR3 reads CASKRGRDGGRGWDTEAFF. Written as DNA, the CDR3 is TGTGCCAGTAAGCGGGGCAGGGACGGGGGGCGCGGATGGGACACTGAAGCTTTCTTT. Using reference TRBV19 and TRBJ1-1 for the parts outside the CDR3, the full variable domain is DGGITQSPKYLFRKEGQNVTLSCEQNLNHDAMYWYRQDPGQGLRLIYYSQIVNDFQKGDIAEGYSVSREKKESFPLTVTSAQKNPTAFYLCASKRGRDGGRGWDTEAFFGQGTRLTVV.

This clonotype was counted at least ten times. The chain joins TRBV9 to TRBJ2-7, with 11 bases lining up with TRBD2. Germline values: CDR1 SGDLS, CDR2 YYNGEE. V lost 4 bases and J lost 3; bases outside the gene matches: 3. CDR3 length: 14 residues. The CDR3 DNA is TGTGCCAGCAGCCTCGGGACTAGCGGCTACGAGCAGTACTTC. This translates into CASSLGTSGYEQYF.

The chain carries TRBV28 and TRBJ1-1, with a weak D call TRBD1 (5 bases). The CDR3 spans 12 residues. Germline CDR1 and CDR2: MDHEN and SYDVKM. Trimming took off 2 bases at V and 11 bases at J, with 12 bases between the two ends. The DNA for the CDR3 is TGTGCCAGCAGTTTAAATGGGGGACGTGCTTTCTTT. Amino acid sequence: CASSLNGGRAFF.

This clonotype showed up many times. The chain recombines TRBV6-1 with TRBJ1-5, with 9 bases matching TRBD1. The CDR3 has 17 amino acids. V lost 6 bases to trimming and J lost 9 bases; unmatched junction nucleotides: 18. CDR1 and CDR2 (germline): MNHNS, SASEGT. The CDR3 nucleotides are TGTGCCAGCAGGTCCCCTAACAGGGGGCAAGGGGTTCGGCCCCAGCATTTT. This gives the protein CASRSPNRGQGVRPQHF.

This clonotype was counted many times. The rearrangement links TRBV10-3 to TRBJ2-5, with 9 bases identical to TRBD2. Losses at the gene ends were 6 bases for V and 4 bases for J; bases not matched to a gene: 6. This CDR3 region has 14 residues. Per germline, CDR1 ENHRY and CDR2 SYGVKD. The CDR3: CAIRDSGGGETQYF. Written as DNA, the CDR3 is TGTGCCATCAGGGATAGCGGGGGTGGAGAGACCCAGTACTTC.

This clonotype has more than one count but fewer than ten. The chain uses TRBV29-1 and TRBJ1-6; a weak D match, TRBD1 (5 bases). The CDR3 totals 13 residues. Per germline, CDR1 SQVTM and CDR2 ANQGSEA. The ends were cut back, 4 bases at V and 8 bases at J, with 12 bases in the middle. CDR3 coding DNA: TGCAGCGTTGGTGAGGGGAGGGATTCACCCCTCCACTTT. Translation gives CSVGEGRDSPLHF.

This chain links TRBV20-1 with TRBJ2-7; 9 bases line up with TRBD2. The germline V gene has CDR1 DFQATT and CDR2 SNEGSKA (reference sequence). CDR3 size: 14 residues. Trimming took 4 bases from V and 2 from J; bases not matched to a gene: 6. The CDR3 protein is CSAISGSATYEQYF. The CDR3 nucleotides are TGCAGTGCTATTAGCGGGAGCGCTACCTACGAGCAGTACTTC.

This clonotype was seen a few times. The V and J genes are TRBV5-6 and TRBJ1-5, with a weak D call TRBD1 (5 bases). The ends were cut back, 3 bases at V and 0 bases at J, with 7 bases in the middle. Germline V CDR1 and CDR2: SGHDT, YYEEEE. This CDR3 has 14 amino acids. The CDR3 nucleotides read TGTGCCAGCAGCTGGGGGTCTAGCAATCAGCCCCAGCATTTT. Translated: CASSWGSSNQPQHF.

This clonotype was observed a few times. The chain carries TRBV5-1 and TRBJ1-4; D uncertain. V gave up 4 bases and J gave up 5 bases, with 12 bases separating them. The CDR3 totals 14 residues. Per the germline V gene, CDR1 is SGHRS and CDR2 is YFSETQ. CDR3 residues: CASSTGSYNEKLFF. CDR3 coding DNA: TGCGCCAGCAGCACGGGCAGCTACAATGAAAAACTGTTTTTT. The complete variable domain, with remaining parts taken from reference TRBV5-1 and TRBJ1-4, reads KAGVTQTPRYLIKTRGQQVTLSCSPISGHRSVSWYQQTPGQGLQFLFEYFSETQRNKGNFPGRFSGRQFSNSRSEMNVSTLELGDSALYLCASSTGSYNEKLFFGSGTQLSVL.